The text below deals with one T cell receptor (beta chain). Antigen specificity is unknown. Profiled with immunoSEQ multiplex PCR; TCRdb holds only in-frame clones, not every one. The data hold tens of thousands of clones, with about three quarters observed a single time. These data are taken from a study of OX40 agonist ivuxolimab in advanced cancers. Turning to the study itself: Eligibility admitted prior anti-PD-1, anti-PD-L1 or anti-CTLA-4 therapy; about 40% had some. Study-level results: Expanded clones belonging to CD8+ T cells outnumbered, on average, those of CD4+.

This CDR3 comprises 16 residues. CDR1 LNHDA and CDR2 SQIVND come from the germline V gene (reference sequence). J gave up 2 bases and V 7 bases, and 7 bases lay outside the gene matches. The chain uses TRBV19 and TRBJ2-3, with TRBD2 matching 12 bases. The clonotype was recovered from an adult with an advanced solid tumor such as melanoma, head and neck, liver or kidney cancer. Material: CD4+ or CD8+ T cells sorted from blood, obtained in a trial of the OX40 agonist ivuxolimab. CDR3 bases: TGTGCCAGTACCCCAGGACTAGCGGGGTACACAGATACGCAGTATTTT. Protein: CASTPGLAGYTDTQYF.